Below, 31 T cell receptor beta chains from the same sample are listed, as sequenced in a study of blood T cell repertoires in COVID-19. The repertoire was sequenced with immunoSEQ multiplex PCR; TCRdb's copy has only in-frame clones and lacks some. The sample consists of some 290,000 clones, over 85% of them appearing once. Sequenced input: PBMCs or T cells enriched from blood (not recorded which). The receptors originated from a woman under 40 who had recovered from COVID-19.

The chain recombines TRBV7-9 with TRBJ2-5; D is perhaps TRBD2 (5 bases). V was cut by 5 bases and J by 7 bases, with 14 bases left in between. This CDR3 is built from 13 residues. The germline gives CDR1 SEHNR, CDR2 FQNEAQ (reference sequence). CDR3 coding DNA: TGTGCCAGCAGCCTCACGACCCGGGGGACCCAGTACTTC. Amino acid sequence: CASSLTTRGTQYF.

The chain carries TRBV6-2 or TRBV6-3 and TRBJ2-7; 7 bases match TRBD1. Germline CDR1 MNHEY, CDR2 SVGEGT. The CDR3 contains 13 residues. The trim removed 6 bases at V and 3 bases at J, leaving 5 bases unmatched. CDR3 protein: CASSRDRDYEQYF. The DNA of the CDR3 is TGTGCCAGCAGCCGGGACAGAGACTACGAGCAGTACTTC.

In this sample, this clone turned up once. The chain couples TRBV29-1 to TRBJ2-2; D may be TRBD1 (6 bases). Trimming took off 6 bases at V and 6 bases at J, with 20 bases between the two ends. The CDR3 runs to 15 residues. CDR1 is SQVTM and CDR2 is ANQGSEA in the germline V gene. The CDR3 nucleotides are TGCAGCGTCGGACCCAGGGGCGCGGGTTCCGGGGAGCTGTTTTTT. It specifies CSVGPRGAGSGELFF.

The rearrangement joins TRBV5-1 to TRBJ2-1; 7 nucleotides align to TRBD1. From germline, CDR1 is SGHRS and CDR2 YFSETQ. The CDR3 spans 15 residues. Trimming removed 0 bases from V and 4 bases from J; junction bases left unmatched: 4. CDR3 nucleotide sequence: TGCGCCAGCAGCTTGGCGGGACAGACATACAATGAGCAGTTCTTC. It yields the protein CASSLAGQTYNEQFF.

V is TRBV6-6 and J is TRBJ2-3; no firm D call. V lost 6 bases and J lost 0, with 7 bases in between. CDR1 and CDR2 from the germline V gene are MNHNY and SVGAGI (reference sequence). CDR3 length: 13 residues. The CDR3 spells CASSYPSTDTQYF. For the CDR3, the DNA is TGTGCCAGCAGCTATCCCAGCACAGATACGCAGTATTTT.

The chain combines TRBV12-3 or TRBV12-4 with TRBJ1-1; a possible D gene is TRBD1 (5 bases). The CDR3 consists of 13 residues. Trimming cost V 3 bases and J 5 bases, with 10 bases left between them. The CDR3 protein is CASSFVKGTEAFF. CDR3 bases: TGTGCCAGCAGTTTCGTCAAGGGGACTGAAGCTTTCTTT.

The rearrangement links TRBV4-2 to TRBJ2-7, with 10 bases lining up with TRBD1. The CDR3 spans 16 residues. Germline V gene sequence: CDR1 LGHNA, CDR2 YNFKEQ. J gave up 3 bases and V 1 base, and 6 bases lay outside the gene matches. The CDR3 loop reads CASSQAQGQGSYEQYF. The CDR3 DNA sequence: TGTGCCAGCAGCCAAGCCCAGGGACAGGGGAGCTACGAGCAGTACTTC.

CDR3 amino acids: CASDSSGNTIYF. In DNA, the CDR3 is TGTGCCAGTGACAGCTCTGGAAACACCATATATTTT. The rearrangement links TRBV19 to TRBJ1-3; tentative D call: TRBD1 (5 bases). V gave up 8 bases and J gave up 0 bases, with 5 bases separating them. The CDR3 sequence is 12 residues long. Germline V gene lookup returns CDR1 LNHDA and CDR2 SQIVND (reference sequence).

The chain couples TRBV4-1 to TRBJ2-7; TRBD1 agrees at 9 bases. Germline-derived CDR1 and CDR2 are MGHRA and YSYEKL. With 1 base clipped from V and 3 bases from J, the junction kept 1 base outside the gene matches. This CDR3 is 14 amino acids long. The DNA for the CDR3 is TGCGCCAGCAGCCAAGGGGACAGGGACTACGAGCAGTACTTC. It is translated as CASSQGDRDYEQYF.

This clone has only a few counts. This chain connects TRBV5-6 to TRBJ1-1; 7 positions agree with TRBD1. From germline, CDR1 is SGHDT and CDR2 YYEEEE. V lost 2 bases and J lost 1; bases outside the gene matches: 8. This CDR3 is built from 16 residues. The CDR3 nucleotides read TGTGCCAGCAGCTTCGCTAAAAGGGGGCGGAACACTGAAGCTTTCTTT. This sequence encodes CASSFAKRGRNTEAFF.

This clone occurred once. J is TRBJ1-2 and V is TRBV12-3 or TRBV12-4, with D uncertain. V dropped 5 bases and J dropped 8 bases, with 12 bases sitting between them. The CDR3 has 12 residues. CDR3 region: CASSMRTWGYTF. Here the CDR3 DNA reads TGTGCCAGCAGTATGAGGACTTGGGGCTACACCTTC.

J is TRBJ2-1 and V is TRBV19, with 13 bases that match TRBD2. Per germline, CDR1 LNHDA and CDR2 SQIVND (reference sequence). The CDR3 spans 17 residues. J lost 4 bases, V lost 5 bases, and 8 bases had no gene match. The CDR3 sequence is CASSQRTSGRNYNEQFF. The CDR3 DNA follows: TGTGCCAGTAGTCAGAGGACTAGCGGGAGAAATTACAATGAGCAGTTCTTC.

The V gene is TRBV4-2, the J gene TRBJ1-2, with D possibly being TRBD1 (5 bases). Germline CDR1 and CDR2: LGHNA and YNFKEQ. This CDR3 is built from 15 residues. V lost 1 base and J lost 5, with 14 bases in between. This CDR3 is CASSQGTTLPYGYTF. The CDR3 nucleotides read TGTGCCAGCAGCCAAGGGACAACACTCCCATATGGCTACACCTTC.

The chain joins TRBV6-2 or TRBV6-3 to TRBJ2-5, with TRBD1 matching over 9 bases. CDR3 length: 14 amino acids. Losses at the gene ends were 5 bases for V and 5 bases for J; bases not matched to a gene: 6. Germline V CDR1 and CDR2: MNHEY, SVGEGT. CDR3 sequence (DNA): TGTGCCAGCAGTACCCGACAGGGGGGTGAGACCCAGTACTTC. Translation: CASSTRQGGETQYF.

This chain uses TRBV18 with TRBJ2-1; 10 bases match TRBD2. The CDR3 loop spans 14 amino acids. J was trimmed by 15 bases and V by 3 bases; bases with no gene match: 11. Per the germline V gene, CDR1 is KGHSH and CDR2 is LQKENI. Here the CDR3 DNA reads TGTGCCAGCTCACCCGGGACACACGAGCGGGAGGGGTTCTTC. It codes for CASSPGTHEREGFF.

The CDR3 nucleotides read TGTGCCAGCAGCGCCCAGGCTATCAACACCGGGGAGCTGTTTTTT. It yields the protein CASSAQAINTGELFF. The chain recombines TRBV11-2 with TRBJ2-2; no reliable D call. Trimming pared 5 bases from V and 2 bases from J, leaving 12 bases between. This CDR3 has 15 amino acids. Germline V CDR1 and CDR2: SGHAT, FQNNGV.

The rearrangement joins TRBV9 to TRBJ2-3, with unresolved D. The V gene lost 4 bases and the J gene lost 3 bases, with 3 bases spanning the gap. Looked up from germline, CDR1 is SGDLS and CDR2 is YYNGEE. This CDR3 contains 11 residues. CDR3 sequence reads: CASSSTDTQYF. The CDR3 coding sequence is TGTGCCAGCAGCTCAACAGATACGCAGTATTTT.

V usage is TRBV11-2 and J usage is TRBJ2-5, with 7 bases that match TRBD2. The CDR3 totals 15 residues. Trimming at V came to 4 bases and at J to 3 bases, leaving 8 bases not matched to a gene. The germline V gene encodes CDR1 SGHAT and CDR2 FQNNGV. CDR3 sequence: CASSSWGAGKETQYF. CDR3 DNA sequence: TGTGCCAGCAGCTCCTGGGGAGCGGGAAAAGAGACCCAGTACTTC.

The rearrangement joins TRBV3-1 (or the pseudogene TRBV3-2) to TRBJ2-1, with 11 bases that match TRBD2. CDR1 LGHDT and CDR2 YNNKEL come from the germline V gene (reference sequence). V was clipped by 5 bases and J by 4 bases; unmatched bases: 4. The CDR3 is 15 residues long. CDR3 coding DNA: TGTGCCAGCAGCACTGCTAGCGGGAGGTACAATGAGCAGTTCTTC. This codes for CASSTASGRYNEQFF.

V usage is TRBV27 and J usage is TRBJ2-7, with a tentative D call TRBD1 (6 bases). Germline CDR1 reads MNHEY; CDR2 reads SMNVEV (reference sequence). The CDR3 consists of 13 residues. Trimming left V 5 bases short and J 9 bases short, with 17 bases between. The chain's CDR3 is CASSPSPVTGQYF. The CDR3 DNA reads TGTGCCAGCAGTCCCTCCCCAGTGACAGGGCAGTACTTC.

The rearrangement links TRBV6-5 to TRBJ2-3; D is perhaps TRBD1 (6 bases). The CDR3 has 12 amino acids. Germline assignment: CDR1 MNHEY and CDR2 SVGAGI. The V and J ends lost 7 bases and 3 bases respectively, with 8 bases between them. CDR3 region: CASKQGTDTQYF. The CDR3 DNA follows: TGTGCCAGCAAACAGGGAACAGATACGCAGTATTTT.

The rearrangement links TRBV19 to TRBJ1-1, with 7 nucleotides matching TRBD1. This CDR3 has 13 amino acids. Germline assignment: CDR1 LNHDA and CDR2 SQIVND (reference sequence). Losses at the gene ends were 7 bases for V and 4 bases for J; bases not matched to a gene: 6. The CDR3 DNA reads TGTGCCAGTACCCGCCGGGACAGCACTGAAGCTTTCTTT. Protein product: CASTRRDSTEAFF.

This chain links TRBV6-5 with TRBJ2-3, with TRBD1 identical over 10 bases. The CDR3 has 16 residues. Looked up from germline, CDR1 is MNHEY and CDR2 is SVGAGI. The trim removed 2 bases at V and 2 bases at J, leaving 4 bases unmatched. In DNA, the CDR3 is TGTGCCAGCAGTTACGTGGGACAGGGGAACACAGATACGCAGTATTTT. Its translation: CASSYVGQGNTDTQYF.

The chain carries TRBV7-8 and TRBJ1-2; D remains unclear. V was pared by 5 bases and J by 8 bases, with 12 bases between. Germline V lookup: CDR1 SGHVS, CDR2 FQNEAQ. The CDR3 sequence is 12 residues long. The CDR3 loop reads CASSPLGSGYTF. The CDR3 DNA is TGTGCCAGCAGCCCCCTGGGGAGCGGCTACACCTTC.

The rearrangement links TRBV19 to TRBJ2-7, with 7 positions matching TRBD2. V shed 9 bases and J 7 bases; nucleotides not matched to a gene: 21. The CDR3 spans 16 residues. Germline lookup yields CDR1 LNHDA and CDR2 SQIVND (reference sequence). The CDR3 sequence: CASPKGGSLLEREQYF. As DNA, the CDR3 is TGTGCCAGCCCCAAGGGCGGGAGTTTATTGGAGCGGGAGCAGTACTTC.

CDR3 DNA: TGTGCCAGCAGTTACGGACAGGGACGGATCCAGCCCCAGCATTTT. This sequence encodes CASSYGQGRIQPQHF. The chain has TRBV27 and TRBJ1-5; TRBD1 matches at 8 bases. Germline V gives CDR1 MNHEY, CDR2 SMNVEV (reference sequence). This CDR3 spans 15 amino acids. With 4 bases clipped from V and 7 bases from J, the junction kept 9 bases outside the gene matches.

Written as DNA, the CDR3 is TGTGCCACCGGACAGGGAGGGGTCTACGAGCAGTACTTC. This gives the protein CATGQGGVYEQYF. The J gene is TRBJ2-7, the V gene TRBV24-1, with D possibly being TRBD1 (8 bases). The CDR3 contains 13 residues. Trimming removed 9 bases at V and 3 bases at J, with 14 bases between. Germline V gene sequence: CDR1 KGHDR, CDR2 SFDVKD.

There are a few counts of this clone. This chain uses TRBV19 with TRBJ1-2; TRBD1 matches 11 bases. The V and J ends lost 5 bases and 4 bases, in that order; junction bases with no gene match: 12. This CDR3 comprises 17 residues. The germline V gene encodes CDR1 LNHDA and CDR2 SQIVND (reference sequence). CDR3 in amino acids: CASSPNAGQGAFYGYTF. DNA for the CDR3: TGTGCCAGTAGTCCGAATGCCGGACAGGGGGCTTTCTATGGCTACACCTTC. Drawing the rest from reference TRBV19 and TRBJ1-2, the complete variable domain is DGGITQSPKYLFRKEGQNVTLSCEQNLNHDAMYWYRQDPGQGLRLIYYSQIVNDFQKGDIAEGYSVSREKKESFPLTVTSAQKNPTAFYLCASSPNAGQGAFYGYTFGSGTRLTVV.

This chain uses TRBV27 with TRBJ1-1; TRBD1 is a possible D gene (6 bases). The V gene lost 4 bases and the J gene lost 5 bases, with 23 bases spanning the gap. From germline, CDR1 is MNHEY and CDR2 SMNVEV (reference sequence). CDR3 size: 17 residues. CDR3 residues: CASSYSTGLGTGTEAFF. The CDR3 DNA reads TGTGCCAGCAGTTACTCGACAGGTTTGGGAACCGGGACTGAAGCTTTCTTT.

The chain combines TRBV6-5 with TRBJ1-1; TRBD1 might be the D (6 bases). Germline CDR1 reads MNHEY; CDR2 reads SVGAGI. With 6 bases removed from V and 11 bases from J, the gap between germline ends came to 16 bases. There are 12 residues in the CDR3. The CDR3 loop reads CASRESGGRAFF. The DNA for the CDR3 is TGTGCCAGCAGAGAGTCCGGGGGGCGGGCTTTCTTT.

The rearrangement uses TRBV7-2 and TRBJ1-5; D might be TRBD1 (5 bases). Germline values: CDR1 SGHTA, CDR2 FQGNSA. V gave up 4 bases and J gave up 1 base, with 11 bases separating them. This CDR3 has 15 amino acids. CDR3 loop: CASSSTTVSNQPQHF. The CDR3, as DNA: TGTGCCAGCAGCTCTACGACAGTGAGCAATCAGCCCCAGCATTTT. The full variable domain, in which reference TRBV7-2 and TRBJ1-5 provide the parts outside the CDR3, is GAGVSQSPSNKVTEKGKDVELRCDPISGHTALYWYRQSLGQGLEFLIYFQGNSAPDKSGLPSDRFSAERTGGSVSTLTIQRTQQEDSAVYLCASSSTTVSNQPQHFGDGTRLSIL.